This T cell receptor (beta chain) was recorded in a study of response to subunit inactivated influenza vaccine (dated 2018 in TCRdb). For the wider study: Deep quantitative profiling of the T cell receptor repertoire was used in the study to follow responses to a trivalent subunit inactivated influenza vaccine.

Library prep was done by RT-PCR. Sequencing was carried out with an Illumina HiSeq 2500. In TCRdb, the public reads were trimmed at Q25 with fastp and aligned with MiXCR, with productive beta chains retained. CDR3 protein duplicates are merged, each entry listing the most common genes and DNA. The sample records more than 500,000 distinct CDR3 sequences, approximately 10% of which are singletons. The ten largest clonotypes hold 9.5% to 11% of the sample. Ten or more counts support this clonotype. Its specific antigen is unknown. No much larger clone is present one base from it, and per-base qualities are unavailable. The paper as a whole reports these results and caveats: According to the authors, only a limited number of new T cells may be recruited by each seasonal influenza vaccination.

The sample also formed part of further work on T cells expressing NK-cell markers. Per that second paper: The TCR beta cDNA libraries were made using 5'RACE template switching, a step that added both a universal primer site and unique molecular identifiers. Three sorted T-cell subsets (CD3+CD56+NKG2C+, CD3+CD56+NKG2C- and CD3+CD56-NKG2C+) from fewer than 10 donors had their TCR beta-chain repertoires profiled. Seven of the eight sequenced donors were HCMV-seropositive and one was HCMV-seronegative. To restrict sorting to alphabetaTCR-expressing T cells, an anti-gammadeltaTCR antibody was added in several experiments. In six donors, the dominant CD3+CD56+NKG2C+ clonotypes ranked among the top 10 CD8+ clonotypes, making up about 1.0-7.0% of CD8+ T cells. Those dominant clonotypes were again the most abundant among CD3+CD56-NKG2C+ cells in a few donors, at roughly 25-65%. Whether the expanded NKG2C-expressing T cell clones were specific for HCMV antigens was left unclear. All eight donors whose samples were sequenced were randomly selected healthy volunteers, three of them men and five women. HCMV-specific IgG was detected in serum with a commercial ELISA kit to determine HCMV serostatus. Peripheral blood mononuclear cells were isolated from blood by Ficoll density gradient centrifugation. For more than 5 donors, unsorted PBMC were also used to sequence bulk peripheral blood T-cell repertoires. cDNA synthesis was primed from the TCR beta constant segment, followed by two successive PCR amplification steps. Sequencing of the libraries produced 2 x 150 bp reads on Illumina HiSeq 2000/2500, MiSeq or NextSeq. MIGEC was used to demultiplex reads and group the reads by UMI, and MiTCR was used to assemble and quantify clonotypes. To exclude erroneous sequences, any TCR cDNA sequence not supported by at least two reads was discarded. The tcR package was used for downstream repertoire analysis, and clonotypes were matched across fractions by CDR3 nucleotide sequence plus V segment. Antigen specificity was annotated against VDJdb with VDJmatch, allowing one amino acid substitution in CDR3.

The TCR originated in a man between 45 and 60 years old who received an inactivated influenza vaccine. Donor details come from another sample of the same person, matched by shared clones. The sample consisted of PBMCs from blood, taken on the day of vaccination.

Here the CDR3 is given as CASSITAEGPYGYTF. In nucleotides, the sequence is TGTGCCAGTAGTATAACGGCTGAAGGGCCCTATGGCTACACCTTC. The chain was built from TRBV19 and TRBJ1-2, with the D segment identity uncertain. V is pared back by 2 bases and J by 4 bases, with 14 bases lying between the germline termini. Looking up the germline V gene (reference sequence) yields CDR1 LNHDA and CDR2 SQIVND. There are 15 amino acids in the CDR3, from cysteine to phenylalanine inclusive. Of the read, only the CDR3 DNA is kept; its 45 bases are in frame from base 1.